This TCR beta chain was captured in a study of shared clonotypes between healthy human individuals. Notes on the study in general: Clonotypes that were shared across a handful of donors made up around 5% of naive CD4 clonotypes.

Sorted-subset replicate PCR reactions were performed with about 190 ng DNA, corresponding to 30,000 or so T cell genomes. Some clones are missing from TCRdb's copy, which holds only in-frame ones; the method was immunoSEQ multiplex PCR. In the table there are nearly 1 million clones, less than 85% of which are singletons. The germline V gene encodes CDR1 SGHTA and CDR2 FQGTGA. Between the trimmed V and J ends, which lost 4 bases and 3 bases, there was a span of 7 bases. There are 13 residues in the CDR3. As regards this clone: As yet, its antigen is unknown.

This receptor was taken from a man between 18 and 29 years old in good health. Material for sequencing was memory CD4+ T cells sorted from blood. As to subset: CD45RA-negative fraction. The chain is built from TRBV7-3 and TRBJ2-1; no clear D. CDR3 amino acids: CASSSRDYNEQFF. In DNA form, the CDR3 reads TGTGCCAGCAGCTCAAGGGACTACAATGAGCAGTTCTTC. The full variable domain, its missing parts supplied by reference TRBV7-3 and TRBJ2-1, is GAGVSQTPSNKVTEKGKYVELRCDPISGHTALYWYRQSLGQGPEFLIYFQGTGAADDSGLPNDRFFAVRPEGSVSTLKIQRTERGDSAVYLCASSSRDYNEQFFGPGTRLTVL.